This TCR beta chain was sequenced during a study of T cell responses to AZD1222 COVID-19 vaccine. With respect to this clone: Its antigen is unidentified.

The protocol was immunoSEQ multiplex PCR, while the TCRdb copy is restricted to in-frame clones and leaves out a portion. This sample has approximately 30,000 clones, with about 88% found just once. V lost 1 base to trimming and J lost 7 bases; unmatched junction nucleotides: 9. CDR3 size: 16 residues. The germline CDR1 and CDR2 sequences are MGHRA and YSYEKL. Whole-study results and caveats: Reports indicate that nearly half of spike-specific TCRs are directed at unmutated variant regions. The donor group comprised mostly white British people and more females; the analysis possibly underestimated clonal diversity. Only a handful of AZD1222 recipients, six or seven in all, had baseline seropositivity.

The receptor was derived from an adult in good health. The chain combines TRBV4-1 with TRBJ2-1, with 8 bases that match TRBD2. This sample comprised peripheral blood, obtained on day 0 of AZD1222 vaccination. The chain's CDR3 is CASSQVSSGSSNEQFF. The CDR3 DNA follows: TGCGCCAGCAGCCAAGTATCCAGCGGGAGTTCGAATGAGCAGTTCTTC.